The entry below gives a single T cell receptor beta chain sequence along with its context. What it binds is not known. The sample belongs to a study of T cell responses to AZD1222 COVID-19 vaccine. General study points: Seropositive status at baseline applied to only a handful of AZD1222 recipients.

The repertoire was sequenced with immunoSEQ multiplex PCR; TCRdb's copy has only in-frame clones and lacks some. The repertoire has 73,000 or so clones, approximately 90% of them found once; the top ten carry around 21%. The CDR3 length is 17 residues. The V gene end was trimmed by 4 bases and the J gene end by 4 bases; junction bases not matched to a gene: 14. CDR1 MNHNS and CDR2 SASEGT come from the germline V gene. The sample consisted of peripheral blood, taken on day 0 of AZD1222 vaccination. The chain is built from TRBV6-1 and TRBJ1-2; the match to TRBD1 covers 8 bases. The receptor comes from an adult in good health. The CDR3 loop reads CASSGETDRVYGYGYTF. The DNA for the CDR3 is TGTGCCAGCAGTGGGGAAACGGACAGGGTTTACGGCTATGGCTACACCTTC.